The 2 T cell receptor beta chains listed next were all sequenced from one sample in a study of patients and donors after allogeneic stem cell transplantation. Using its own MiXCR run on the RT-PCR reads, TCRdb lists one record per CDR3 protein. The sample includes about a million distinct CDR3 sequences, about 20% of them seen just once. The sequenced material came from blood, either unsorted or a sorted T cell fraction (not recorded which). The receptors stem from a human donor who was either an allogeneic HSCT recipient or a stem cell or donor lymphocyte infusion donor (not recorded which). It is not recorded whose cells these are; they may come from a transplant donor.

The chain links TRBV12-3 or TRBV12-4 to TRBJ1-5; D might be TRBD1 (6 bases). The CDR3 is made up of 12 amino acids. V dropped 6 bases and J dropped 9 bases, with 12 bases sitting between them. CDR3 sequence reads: CASSPRGGPQHF. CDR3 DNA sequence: TGTGCCAGCAGCCCCCGAGGGGGGCCCCAGCATTTT.

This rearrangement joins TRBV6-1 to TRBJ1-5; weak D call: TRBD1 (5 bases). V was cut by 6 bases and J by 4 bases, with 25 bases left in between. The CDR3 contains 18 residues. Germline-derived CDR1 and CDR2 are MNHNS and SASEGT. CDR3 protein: CASSRGGVGHGGNQPQHF. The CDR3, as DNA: TGTGCCAGCAGCCGGGGCGGAGTAGGGCACGGGGGTAATCAGCCCCAGCATTTT.